This TCR beta chain was sequenced during a study of blood T cell repertoires in COVID-19. Whole-study context: From the United States, Italy and Spain came samples of acute and convalescent COVID-19. T cells, B-cell-depleted T cells, or PBMCs supplied cDNA or gDNA.

Measured with immunoSEQ multiplex PCR; TCRdb has only the in-frame clones, and not every one. The sample holds more than 80,000 clones; about 86% are singletons and the top ten take about 1.7%. Germline CDR1 and CDR2: SEHNR and FQNEAQ (reference sequence). With V trimmed by 6 bases and J by 6 bases, 13 bases remained unmatched. The length of the CDR3 is 16 residues. What was sequenced was peripheral blood. The chain combines TRBV7-9 with TRBJ2-1, with 8 bases lining up with TRBD2. The TCR was taken from an elderly man with acute or convalescent COVID-19. CDR3 loop: CASRPSGSEAVNEQFF. For the CDR3, the DNA is TGTGCCAGCAGACCCAGCGGGAGTGAAGCCGTCAATGAGCAGTTCTTC.